Listed below are T cell receptor beta chains from one sample, sequenced in a study of blood T cell repertoires in COVID-19. Here immunoSEQ multiplex PCR was the method, and the copy in TCRdb shows in-frame clones only, minus some. The sample includes almost 200,000 clones, about 90% seen only once; the top ten take roughly 8.4%. The sequencing sample was made of PBMCs or T cells enriched from blood (not recorded which). The receptors were sampled from a woman between 18 and 29 years old who had recovered from COVID-19. Both conserved end residues are part of each CDR3. The order of the fields is J gene, V gene, D gene, clone size, CDR3 DNA, CDR3 protein. A D gene is named only where the DNA matches it firmly. The size of a clone is reported for some rows only, either as once, few or many, or as a class for expanded clones.

>TRBJ1-3|TRBV29-1|-|few
TGCAGCGTTGGGACAGAAGGAAACACCATATATTTT
CSVGTEGNTIYF
>TRBJ1-1|TRBV9|-|once
TGTGCCAGCAGCACATCATCTAGCACTGAAGCTTTCTTT
CASSTSSSTEAFF
>TRBJ1-2|TRBV12-5|TRBD1|-
TGTGCTAGTGGTTTGGGGACAGGGTTCAGCTATAACTATGGCTACACCTTC
CASGLGTGFSYNYGYTF
>TRBJ1-2|TRBV6-6|TRBD1|-
TGTGCCAGCAGTTCTGGACAGGGGGGTCAAGGCTACACCTTC
CASSSGQGGQGYTF
>TRBJ2-3|TRBV18|-|-
TGTGCCAGCTCCGTTGGCAGGGACACCCAAACGCAGTATTTT
CASSVGRDTQTQYF
>TRBJ2-7|TRBV30|-|-
TGTGCCTGGAGTGTCGGGGTTTCCTACGAGCAGTACTTC
CAWSVGVSYEQYF
>TRBJ2-7|TRBV9|TRBD1|once
TGTGCCAGCAGCGCGGGACAGATCCCCTACGAGCAGTACTTC
CASSAGQIPYEQYF
>TRBJ2-3|TRBV3-1/TRBV3-2|-|-
TGTGCCAGCAGCCTACACGCAGATACGCAGTATTTT
CASSLHADTQYF
>TRBJ1-5|TRBV12-3/TRBV12-4|-|once
TGTGCCAGCAGTTCCCCAGGCAATCAGCCCCAGCATTTT
CASSSPGNQPQHF
>TRBJ1-5|TRBV30|-|-
TGTGCCTGGAGCCTCCGGGGGTATCAGCCCCAGCATTTT
CAWSLRGYQPQHF
>TRBJ1-2|TRBV28|TRBD1|-
TGTGCCAGCAGTCTCCCCACAGGGGGGAAATATGGCTACACCTTC
CASSLPTGGKYGYTF
>TRBJ1-6|TRBV28|-|-
TGTGCCAGCAGTCCCCTAGGAAGCTCCTATAATTCACCCCTCCACTTT
CASSPLGSSYNSPLHF
>TRBJ1-2|TRBV28|TRBD1|-
TGTGCCAGCAGTTTTTTAGGGGGCGTTGGCTATGGCTACACCTTC
CASSFLGGVGYGYTF
>TRBJ2-7|TRBV19|TRBD1|-
TGTGCCAGCGAGCCCACAGGGGCCTACGAGCAGTACTTC
CASEPTGAYEQYF
>TRBJ2-2|TRBV10-3|TRBD1|-
TGTGCCATCAGTGGCCCGGGACAGGGGAACACCGGGGAGCTGTTTTTT
CAISGPGQGNTGELFF
>TRBJ1-5|TRBV2|TRBD1|-
TGTGCCAGCAGGGACAGGGGGCTGGGTCAGCCCCAGCATTTT
CASRDRGLGQPQHF
>TRBJ1-5|TRBV9|-|-
TGTGCCAGCAGCGTAGAACAGGGTAGCGATCAGCCCCAGCATTTT
CASSVEQGSDQPQHF
>TRBJ1-6|TRBV6-5|TRBD1|-
TGTGCCAGCAGTTACAAATCCTGGACAGGAGATTCACCCCTCCACTTT
CASSYKSWTGDSPLHF
>TRBJ1-1|TRBV7-3|-|-
TGTGCCAGCAGCTTACAGGGAGGGAAGGGCACTGAAGCTTTCTTT
CASSLQGGKGTEAFF
>TRBJ1-1|TRBV10-3|-|-
TGTGCCACCCTAGGCCAGAACACTGAAGCTTTCTTT
CATLGQNTEAFF
>TRBJ2-1|TRBV28|TRBD2|-
TGTGCCAGCAGTTTACCCCCGGGACTAGCGGGGGGGCTCGATGAGCAGTTCTTC
CASSLPPGLAGGLDEQFF
>TRBJ1-6|TRBV6-5|TRBD1|-
TGTGCCACCCGAAGTACGGGACAGGTTTCACCCCTCCACTTT
CATRSTGQVSPLHF
>TRBJ1-1|TRBV27|-|-
TGTGCCAGCAGAACGGGGGGGGGCGCGGAGGCTTTCTTT
CASRTGGGAEAFF
>TRBJ1-2|TRBV5-4|-|many
TGTGCCAGCAGGATAGGCGACCGGGGAAAGGAACTTCCCCACTATGGCTACACCTTC
CASRIGDRGKELPHYGYTF
>TRBJ2-2|TRBV27|-|-
TGTGCCAGCAGTTCTAGGTGGGGCCAGGACACCGGGGAGCTGTTTTTT
CASSSRWGQDTGELFF
>TRBJ2-7|TRBV6-5|TRBD1|-
TGTGCCAGCAGTTCGCGCCGTGGGACAGGGGCCTACGAGCAGTACTTC
CASSSRRGTGAYEQYF
>TRBJ1-1|TRBV30|-|-
TGTGCCTGGAGTGTTAGTCCGGACACCTCAGCTTTCTTT
CAWSVSPDTSAFF
>TRBJ2-4|TRBV6-5|TRBD1|few
TGTGCCAGCAGTCCAACCCGGGACAGGCAAAACATTCAGTACTTC
CASSPTRDRQNIQYF
>TRBJ2-7|TRBV28|-|-
TGTGCCAGCAGACCCAGAATCGACATCTCCTACGAGCAGTACTTC
CASRPRIDISYEQYF
>TRBJ1-5|TRBV6-5|-|-
TGTGCCAGCAGTCCCCGAGACAATCAGCCCCAGCATTTT
CASSPRDNQPQHF
>TRBJ2-3|TRBV7-9|TRBD2|-
TGTGCCAGCAGCCCCCGGGGGGGAAGCACAGATACGCAGTATTTT
CASSPRGGSTDTQYF
>TRBJ2-7|TRBV24-1|TRBD1|once
TGTGCCACCAGTGATAACAGGGGAAGAGAGCAGTACTTC
CATSDNRGREQYF
>TRBJ2-3|TRBV10-3|TRBD2|once
TGTGCCATCAGTGAGGGCAGCGGGGGCCCCACAGATACGCAGTATTTT
CAISEGSGGPTDTQYF
>TRBJ2-5|TRBV15|-|-
TGTGCCACCAGCAAAGAGGACCTAGGGGCACTAGCCCGCCGGAGACTAGAGACCCAGTACTTC
CATSKEDLGALARRRLETQYF
>TRBJ1-1|TRBV5-1|-|-
TGCGCCAGCAGCTTGTATGGGCCCATGGAGAACACTGAAGCTTTCTTT
CASSLYGPMENTEAFF
>TRBJ1-1|TRBV19|TRBD1|-
TGTGCCAGTAGTACCCAGGGGGAGTATATCACTGAAGCTTTCTTT
CASSTQGEYITEAFF
>TRBJ1-4|TRBV2|-|once
TGTGCCAGCAGTGGCCGGGGTGACACCTCAGAAAAACTGTTTTTT
CASSGRGDTSEKLFF
>TRBJ1-4|TRBV6-5|TRBD1|-
TGTGCCAGCAGAAGGACAGGGGACGGTCTGTTTTTT
CASRRTGDGLFF
>TRBJ2-5|TRBV5-4|-|-
TGTGCCAGCAGCATACGGACTTTCGGGCAGGAGACCCAGTACTTC
CASSIRTFGQETQYF
>TRBJ2-3|TRBV7-9|TRBD2|-
TGTGCCAGCAGCCCCAGGACTAGCGGGGGGGCGGATACGCAGTATTTT
CASSPRTSGGADTQYF
>TRBJ1-3|TRBV9|-|-
TGTGCCAGCAGCTCTTTGACAGACAACTCTGGAAACACCATATATTTT
CASSSLTDNSGNTIYF
>TRBJ1-6|TRBV5-1|-|-
TGCGCCAGCAGCTTGGGGAAACAGTATAATTCACCCCTCCACTTT
CASSLGKQYNSPLHF
>TRBJ2-1|TRBV11-2|-|-
TGTGCCAGCAGCCCGATCCCAGGGCCTCGCAATGAGCAGTTCTTC
CASSPIPGPRNEQFF
>TRBJ1-5|TRBV28|-|once
TGTGCCAGCAGCCGGGGACACCTAGGCAATCAGCCCCAGCATTTT
CASSRGHLGNQPQHF
>TRBJ2-2|TRBV7-9|-|-
TGTGCCAGCAGCTCCGATACAGGACAGAACACCGGGGAGCTGTTTTTT
CASSSDTGQNTGELFF
>TRBJ1-4|TRBV5-1|-|-
TGCGCCAGCAGCTTGGCTGTGAAGAGTGAAAAACTGTTTTTT
CASSLAVKSEKLFF
>TRBJ2-1|TRBV28|-|-
TGTGCCAGCAGTTTATCTACCAGGGGAGATTACAATGAGCAGTTCTTC
CASSLSTRGDYNEQFF
>TRBJ2-3|TRBV27|TRBD2|-
TGTGCCAGCAGTTTTGGACTAGCGGCCACAGATACGCAGTATTTT
CASSFGLAATDTQYF
>TRBJ1-1|TRBV19|-|once
TGTGCCAGTAGTATTCAGAGGGACACTGAAGCTTTCTTT
CASSIQRDTEAFF
>TRBJ1-6|TRBV28|-|-
TGTGCCAGCAGTTTAGGGCAGCGGAACCATTCACCCCTCCACTTT
CASSLGQRNHSPLHF
>TRBJ1-2|TRBV28|TRBD1|-
TGTGCCAGCAGTTTAAGGATCGTTGGACAGGGGATTGATGGCTACACCTTC
CASSLRIVGQGIDGYTF
>TRBJ2-3|TRBV11-2|-|-
TGTGCCAGCAGCCTCGAGTTGTCCTACGTAGATACGCAGTATTTT
CASSLELSYVDTQYF
>TRBJ1-2|TRBV20-1|-|-
TGCAGTGCTAGTGAGGCAGGGGCGAGGAGCGGGGATGGCTACACCTTC
CSASEAGARSGDGYTF
>TRBJ1-2|TRBV24-1|-|-
TGTGCCACCAGTGCCCCCTTTGGGGAGGGTAGCTACACCTTC
CATSAPFGEGSYTF
>TRBJ2-7|TRBV2|TRBD1|few
TGTGCCAGCAGTGAGTTGGCGGGACAGGGTGTTTTCGAGCAGTACTTC
CASSELAGQGVFEQYF